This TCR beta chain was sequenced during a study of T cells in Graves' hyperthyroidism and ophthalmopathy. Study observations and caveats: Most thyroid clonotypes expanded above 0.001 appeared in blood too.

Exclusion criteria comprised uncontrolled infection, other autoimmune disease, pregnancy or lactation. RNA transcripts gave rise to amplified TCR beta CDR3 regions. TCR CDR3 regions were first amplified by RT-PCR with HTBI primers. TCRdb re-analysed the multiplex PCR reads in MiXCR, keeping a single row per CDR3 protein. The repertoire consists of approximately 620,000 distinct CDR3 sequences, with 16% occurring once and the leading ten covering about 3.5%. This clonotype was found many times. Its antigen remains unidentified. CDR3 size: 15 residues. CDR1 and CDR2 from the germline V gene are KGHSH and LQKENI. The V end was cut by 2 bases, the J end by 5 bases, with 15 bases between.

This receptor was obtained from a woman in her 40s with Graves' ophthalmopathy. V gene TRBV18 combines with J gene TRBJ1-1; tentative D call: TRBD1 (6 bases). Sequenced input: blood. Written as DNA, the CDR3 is TGTGCCAGCTCACCAAAAGGACAGCGGGGGACTGAAGCTTTCTTT. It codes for CASSPKGQRGTEAFF.